These 26 T cell receptor beta chains originate from one sample sequenced in a study of blood T cell repertoires in COVID-19 (dated by TCRdb to the early 2020s). The library was obtained by the immunoSEQ multiplex PCR assay. Held by TCRdb, this immuneACCESS table contains in-frame sequences only and omits some clones. Under half of the omission traces to an unresolved V gene where checked; the cause of the rest is unknown. The sample table contains around 160,000 clones; only one count was recorded for 80% of them. The ten biggest clones cover 3.4% of the sample. Specimen: PBMCs or T cells enriched from blood (not recorded which). The receptors shown here come from a woman aged 55-69 years who had recovered from COVID-19.

V is TRBV6-5 and J is TRBJ2-7; D is perhaps TRBD1 (5 bases). Germline V gene data show CDR1 as MNHEY and CDR2 as SVGAGI. V lost 6 bases and J 4 bases, leaving 16 bases between the germline ends. The CDR3 is 14 amino acids. This CDR3 reads CASRPSGKGYEQYF. The CDR3 DNA sequence: TGTGCCAGCAGGCCGTCAGGGAAGGGTTACGAGCAGTACTTC.

This clone was recorded once. V and J are TRBV18 and TRBJ1-2; D possibly corresponds to TRBD1 (6 bases). Germline loops: CDR1 KGHSH, CDR2 LQKENI. The CDR3 runs 15 residues. The V end was cut by 5 bases, the J end by 7 bases, with 20 bases between. The CDR3 DNA reads as TGTGCCAGCTCAGCAGGGACAAGTGCTAGTATTGGCTACACCTTC. Amino acids: CASSAGTSASIGYTF. Supplemented by reference TRBV18 and TRBJ1-2, the full variable domain reads NAGVMQNPRHLVRRRGQEARLRCSPMKGHSHVYWYRQLPEEGLKFMVYLQKENIIDESGMPKERFSAEFPKEGPSILRIQQVVRGDSAAYFCASSAGTSASIGYTFGSGTRLTVV.

In its sample, this clone was seen once. The rearrangement joins TRBV30 to TRBJ2-7; TRBD1 matches 9 bases. Germline CDR1 and CDR2: GTSNPN and SVGIG (reference sequence). Losses at the gene ends were 3 bases for V and 5 bases for J; bases not matched to a gene: 2. The CDR3 length is 12 residues. CDR3 region: CAWRTGGDEQYF. In DNA form, the CDR3 reads TGTGCCTGGAGAACAGGGGGCGACGAGCAGTACTTC.

The chain combines TRBV11-2 with TRBJ2-7, with D maybe TRBD2 (5 bases). Germline V gene sequence: CDR1 SGHAT, CDR2 FQNNGV. This CDR3 has 13 amino acids. Trimming pared 1 base from V and 5 bases from J, leaving 9 bases between. The CDR3: CASSLGLANEQYF. The CDR3 DNA is TGTGCCAGCAGCTTAGGGCTAGCCAACGAGCAGTACTTC.

Comment on this clone: Other DNA sequences in the same sample also yield this CDR3. This rearrangement joins TRBV19 to TRBJ1-2, with D possibly TRBD1 on 6 matching bases. This CDR3 is 13 amino acids long. V lost 4 bases and J lost 4, with 10 bases in between. The germline CDR1 and CDR2 sequences are LNHDA and SQIVND (reference sequence). CDR3 sequence (DNA): TGTGCCAGTAGTACAGGGGACCCCTATGGCTACACCTTC. Translated: CASSTGDPYGYTF. Based on the CDR3 plus reference TRBV19 and TRBJ1-2, the full variable domain is DGGITQSPKYLFRKEGQNVTLSCEQNLNHDAMYWYRQDPGQGLRLIYYSQIVNDFQKGDIAEGYSVSREKKESFPLTVTSAQKNPTAFYLCASSTGDPYGYTFGSGTRLTVV.

DNA of the CDR3: TGTGCCAGCAGCTTGGACTCCACTTCCGGGGAGCTGTTTTTT. Protein sequence: CASSLDSTSGELFF. This chain joins TRBV5-4 and TRBJ2-2; D is unclear. This CDR3 has 14 residues. Germline loops: CDR1 SGHNT, CDR2 YYREEE (reference sequence). Trimming pared 0 bases from V and 6 bases from J, leaving 9 bases between.

The chain couples TRBV30 to TRBJ1-6; 9 bases match TRBD1. From germline, CDR1 is GTSNPN and CDR2 SVGIG (reference sequence). With 3 bases clipped from V and 4 bases from J, the junction kept 4 bases outside the gene matches. The CDR3 loop spans 15 amino acids. The CDR3 loop is CAWRADRGYNSPLHF. The CDR3 DNA is TGTGCCTGGAGAGCAGACAGGGGGTATAATTCACCCCTCCACTTT.

V usage is TRBV3-1 (or the pseudogene TRBV3-2) and J usage is TRBJ2-3; 9 bases fit TRBD2. There are 17 residues in the CDR3. Germline CDR1 reads LGHDT; CDR2 reads YNNKEL (reference sequence). J was trimmed by 5 bases and V by 1 base; bases with no gene match: 10. CDR3 nucleotide sequence: TGTGCCAGCAGCCAAGGTGACGGCGGGGGGGACAGAGATACGCAGTATTTT. Encoded protein: CASSQGDGGGDRDTQYF.

The rearrangement uses TRBV21-1 and TRBJ1-4; no check of the table's D call, TRBD1, against the DNA was made. TRBV21-1 is a pseudogene locus. The CDR3 consists of 21 residues. The CDR3 DNA is TGTGCCAGCAGCAAAGGGGAAGAAAACAGGGGCCCGACCACAACTAATGAAAAACTGTTTTTT. Its translation: CASSKGEENRGPTTTNEKLFF.

The gene calls are TRBV9 and TRBJ2-1; D is perhaps TRBD2 (5 bases). Looked up from germline, CDR1 is SGDLS and CDR2 is YYNGEE. CDR3 length equals 16 residues. Trimming removed 7 bases at V and 1 base at J, with 18 bases between. The CDR3 spells CASRFRGIRSYNEQFF. For the CDR3, the DNA is TGTGCCAGCCGGTTCAGAGGGATTAGGTCCTACAATGAGCAGTTCTTC.

The chain carries TRBV2 and TRBJ2-5; TRBD2 aligns across 13 bases. The germline V gene encodes CDR1 SNHLY and CDR2 FYNNEI. The CDR3 has 15 residues. V trimming: 7 bases; J trimming: 6 bases; junction bases outside the gene matches: 8. CDR3 sequence: CASTRTSGGSQTQYF. The CDR3 nucleotides are TGTGCCAGCACCCGGACTAGCGGGGGTAGCCAGACCCAGTACTTC.

The chain joins TRBV19 to TRBJ1-5; possibly TRBD1 for D (5 bases). The V gene lost 4 bases and the J gene lost 1 base, with 17 bases spanning the gap. The CDR3 runs to 17 residues. Looked up from germline, CDR1 is LNHDA and CDR2 is SQIVND (reference sequence). CDR3 DNA: TGTGCCAGTAGTACCTGGGGGGGTTTTGGGAGCAATCAGCCCCAGCATTTT. Protein product: CASSTWGGFGSNQPQHF.

On this clone: In the same sample, other DNA sequences code for this CDR3. The chain recombines TRBV5-6 with TRBJ1-2; weak D call: TRBD1 (5 bases). Per the germline V gene, CDR1 is SGHDT and CDR2 is YYEEEE. Between the trimmed V and J ends, which lost 1 base and 4 bases, there was a span of 14 bases. CDR3 length: 15 residues. This CDR3 is CASSLLQGQSYGYTF. The CDR3 bases are TGTGCCAGCAGCTTGTTGCAGGGCCAGTCCTATGGCTACACCTTC. The variable domain in full, completed from reference TRBV5-6 and TRBJ1-2, reads DAGVTQSPTHLIKTRGQQVTLRCSPKSGHDTVSWYQQALGQGPQFIFQYYEEEERQRGNFPDRFSGHQFPNYSSELNVNALLLGDSALYLCASSLLQGQSYGYTFGSGTRLTVV.

The V call is TRBV19, the J call TRBJ2-2; D unresolved. Germline CDR1 is LNHDA and CDR2 is SQIVND (reference sequence). The CDR3 sequence is 14 residues long. Trimming left V 3 bases short and J 6 bases short, with 11 bases between. This chain's CDR3 is CASSMKVSAGELFF. CDR3 sequence (DNA): TGTGCCAGTAGTATGAAAGTGAGCGCCGGGGAGCTGTTTTTT.

The V call is TRBV18, the J call TRBJ2-7; perhaps TRBD1 as D (5 bases). V dropped 5 bases and J dropped 3 bases, with 11 bases sitting between them. The CDR3 has 13 residues. In germline, CDR1 is KGHSH, CDR2 LQKENI. The DNA for the CDR3 is TGTGCCAGCTCATCCGACAGATACTACGAGCAGTACTTC. This encodes CASSSDRYYEQYF.

This clone occurred a few times. V is TRBV5-8 and J is TRBJ1-4; TRBD1 aligns across 7 bases. This CDR3 region has 17 residues. Germline V gene sequence: CDR1 SGHTS, CDR2 YDEGEE. Trimming at V came to 4 bases and at J to 0 bases, leaving 9 bases not matched to a gene. CDR3 protein: CASSRGQMSATNEKLFF. The CDR3 nucleotides are TGTGCCAGCAGCCGGGGACAGATGAGCGCAACTAATGAAAAACTGTTTTTT.

This chain joins TRBV12-5 and TRBJ2-2; the D gene is possibly TRBD2 (6 bases). Germline CDR1 is LGHNT and CDR2 is FRNRAP. The V and J ends lost 5 bases and 5 bases respectively, with 9 bases between them. This CDR3 is 13 amino acids long. CDR3 sequence: CASGLEGTGELFF. Written as DNA, the CDR3 is TGTGCTAGTGGTCTGGAGGGGACCGGGGAGCTGTTTTTT. The full variable domain, its missing parts supplied by reference TRBV12-5 and TRBJ2-2, is DARVTQTPRHKVTEMGQEVTMRCQPILGHNTVFWYRQTMMQGLELLAYFRNRAPLDDSGMPKDRFSAEMPDATLATLKIQPSEPRDSAVYFCASGLEGTGELFFGEGSRLTVL.

This clone appeared a single time. The CDR3 DNA sequence: TGTGCCAGCTCACCGGACAGGGGGAGGAATGAGCAGTTCTTC. It encodes CASSPDRGRNEQFF. The chain is built from TRBV18 and TRBJ2-1, with TRBD1 matching 10 bases. CDR3 length: 14 residues. Germline lookup yields CDR1 KGHSH and CDR2 LQKENI. With V trimmed by 3 bases and J by 7 bases, 3 bases remained unmatched.

The chain has TRBV6-1 and TRBJ2-7; D remains ambiguous. Germline-derived CDR1 and CDR2 are MNHNS and SASEGT. This CDR3 has 12 residues. Trimming shortened V by 1 base and J by 3 bases, and 4 bases separated the two germline ends. The CDR3 region has the DNA TGTGCCAGCAGTGAAGTCGGCTACGAGCAGTACTTC. This encodes CASSEVGYEQYF.

This clone was counted a single time. The chain uses TRBV3-1 (or the pseudogene TRBV3-2) and TRBJ1-5; no clear D gene. The germline V gene encodes CDR1 LGHDT and CDR2 YNNKEL (reference sequence). CDR3 length: 14 residues. V shed 1 base and J shed 1 base, with 5 bases lying between them. The CDR3 DNA follows: TGTGCCAGCAGCCAAGGTCGGAGCAATCAGCCCCAGCATTTT. This translates into CASSQGRSNQPQHF.

This clone appeared a few times. The rearrangement links TRBV7-6 to TRBJ1-1, with D possibly TRBD1 on 5 matching bases. Germline values: CDR1 SGHVS, CDR2 FNYEAQ. Trimming shortened V by 3 bases and J by 4 bases, and 9 bases separated the two germline ends. CDR3 length: 13 amino acids. The CDR3 sequence is CASSLGGVTEAFF. For the CDR3, the DNA is TGTGCCAGCAGCTTGGGGGGGGTCACTGAAGCTTTCTTT.

J is TRBJ2-5 and V is TRBV7-2, with 7 positions matching TRBD2. J lost 7 bases, V lost 5 bases, and 10 bases had no gene match. This CDR3 is 14 amino acids long. CDR1 is SGHTA, CDR2 FQGNSA, per germline. The CDR3 DNA is TGTGCCAGCAGCCCGACCTTGGGGGGGGTGACCCAGTACTTC. The encoded protein is CASSPTLGGVTQYF.

The V gene is TRBV29-1, the J gene TRBJ2-7; the match to TRBD1 covers 7 bases. CDR3 length: 14 residues. Germline CDR1 is SQVTM and CDR2 is ANQGSEA. V dropped 6 bases and J dropped 0; count of bases not matched to a gene: 8. The CDR3 loop is CSVEMTGNSYEQYF. The CDR3 coding sequence is TGCAGCGTAGAGATGACAGGGAACTCCTACGAGCAGTACTTC.

This clone occurred once. The genes are TRBV3-1 (or the pseudogene TRBV3-2) and TRBJ2-7, with 15 positions matching TRBD2. From germline, CDR1 is LGHDT and CDR2 YNNKEL (reference sequence). CDR3 length: 17 residues. V gave up 5 bases and J gave up 3 bases; unmatched junction bases: 8. CDR3 region: CASSYSGLAGGNYEQYF. The CDR3 nucleotides read TGTGCCAGCAGCTATTCGGGACTAGCGGGGGGCAACTACGAGCAGTACTTC.

This chain connects TRBV19 to TRBJ1-2, with unresolved D. V was shortened by 9 bases and J by 4 bases, with 18 bases between the two germline ends. The germline V gene has CDR1 LNHDA and CDR2 SQIVND (reference sequence). This CDR3 region has 14 residues. CDR3 DNA: TGTGCCAGCCCAAGCGGAGGGCTCGGCTATGGCTACACCTTC. This translates into CASPSGGLGYGYTF.

This clone was detected a few times. CDR3 sequence (DNA): TGTGCCAGCAGCCCCGGACACCTAAACACCATATATTTT. It encodes CASSPGHLNTIYF. The chain couples TRBV3-1 (or the pseudogene TRBV3-2) to TRBJ1-3, with D possibly being TRBD1 (5 bases). Trimming left V 4 bases short and J 6 bases short, with 10 bases between. This CDR3 contains 13 residues. Germline CDR1 LGHDT, CDR2 YNNKEL (reference sequence).